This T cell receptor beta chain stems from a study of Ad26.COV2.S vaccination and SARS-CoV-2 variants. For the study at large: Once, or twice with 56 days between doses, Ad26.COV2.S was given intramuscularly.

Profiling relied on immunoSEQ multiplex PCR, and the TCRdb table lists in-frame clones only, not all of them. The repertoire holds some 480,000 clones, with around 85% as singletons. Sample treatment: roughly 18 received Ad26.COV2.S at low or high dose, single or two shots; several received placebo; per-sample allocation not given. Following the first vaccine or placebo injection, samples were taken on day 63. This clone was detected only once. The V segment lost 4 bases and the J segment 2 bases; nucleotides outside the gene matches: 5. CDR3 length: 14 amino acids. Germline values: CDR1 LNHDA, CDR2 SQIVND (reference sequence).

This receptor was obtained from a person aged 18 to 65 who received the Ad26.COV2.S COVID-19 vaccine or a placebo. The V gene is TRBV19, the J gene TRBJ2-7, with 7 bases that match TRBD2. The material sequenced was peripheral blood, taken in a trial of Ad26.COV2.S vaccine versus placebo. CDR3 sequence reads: CASSSTGGTYEQYF. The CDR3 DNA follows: TGTGCCAGTAGTAGTACCGGGGGGACCTACGAGCAGTACTTC.